Below, 18 T cell receptor beta chains from the same sample are listed, as sequenced in a study of blood T cell repertoires in COVID-19. Data came from immunoSEQ multiplex PCR; TCRdb stores just in-frame clones and leaves some out. Among around 210,000 clones listed, 85% to 90% were seen once. Specimen: peripheral blood. Receptor source: a woman aged 70-85 years with acute or convalescent COVID-19.

CDR3 residues: CASSLRTRHYEQYF. CDR3 sequence (DNA): TGTGCCAGCAGCTTAAGGACTAGACACTACGAGCAGTACTTC. V is TRBV7-2 and J is TRBJ2-7, with 7 bases fitting TRBD2. The length of the CDR3 is 14 residues. Looked up from germline, CDR1 is SGHTA and CDR2 is FQGNSA. The junction had 4 bases not matched to a gene; V was cut back by 2 bases and J by 3 bases.

The chain uses TRBV5-1 and TRBJ2-1, with 10 bases matching TRBD2. The CDR3 sequence is 15 residues long. V shed 4 bases and J 8 bases; nucleotides not matched to a gene: 9. Germline assignment: CDR1 SGHRS and CDR2 YFSETQ. The CDR3 nucleotides read TGCGCCAGCAGCGAGAACGGACTAGCGGTCGATGAGCAGTTCTTC. Translated: CASSENGLAVDEQFF.

The CDR3 nucleotides read TGTGCCAGCAGTTACTCGGGCAGGGTGTTGAATGAGCAGTTCTTC. Translation gives CASSYSGRVLNEQFF. The chain recombines TRBV6-5 with TRBJ2-1, with a weak D call TRBD1 (5 bases). With 0 bases removed from V and 7 bases from J, the gap between germline ends came to 13 bases. The CDR3 is made up of 15 amino acids. CDR1 is MNHEY, CDR2 SVGAGI, per germline.

This clone occurred once. This chain joins TRBV19 and TRBJ1-4, with TRBD1 matching over 7 bases. Germline V gene data show CDR1 as LNHDA and CDR2 as SQIVND (reference sequence). V was clipped by 6 bases and J by 4 bases; unmatched bases: 5. CDR3 length: 14 residues. The DNA for the CDR3 is TGTGCCAGTAGCACAGGGGCTCTTAATGAAAAACTGTTTTTT. This translates into CASSTGALNEKLFF.

The chain is built from TRBV20-1 and TRBJ1-1, with D tentatively TRBD1 (6 bases). Trimming shortened V by 3 bases and J by 8 bases, and 13 bases separated the two germline ends. The V gene's germline CDR1 is DFQATT and CDR2 SNEGSKA (reference sequence). The CDR3 contains 12 residues. The CDR3 here is CSASRGGVEAFF. The CDR3 DNA sequence: TGCAGTGCTAGTAGAGGGGGTGTCGAAGCTTTCTTT.

A single count supports this clone. The rearrangement uses TRBV6-6 and TRBJ1-5; no clear D. The V end was cut by 4 bases, the J end by 4 bases, with 5 bases between. Per the germline V gene, CDR1 is MNHNY and CDR2 is SVGAGI (reference sequence). CDR3 length equals 12 residues. CDR3 residues: CASSSNNQPQHF. In DNA, the CDR3 is TGTGCCAGCAGTTCTAATAATCAGCCCCAGCATTTT.

The gene calls are TRBV28 and TRBJ1-1; possibly TRBD1 for D (5 bases). Germline V gene sequence: CDR1 MDHEN, CDR2 SYDVKM. This CDR3 is built from 15 residues. V was pared by 1 base and J by 1 base, with 10 bases between. CDR3 nucleotide sequence: TGTGCCAGCAGTTTATTAGGGGTATCGAACACTGAAGCTTTCTTT. This translates into CASSLLGVSNTEAFF.

This clone came up once. This chain joins TRBV7-2 and TRBJ2-7; possible D gene TRBD2, 7 bases. This CDR3 region has 16 residues. The germline CDR1 and CDR2 sequences are SGHTA and FQGNSA. V was shortened by 3 bases and J by 2 bases, with 17 bases between the two germline ends. CDR3 region: CASSLVGRGTTYEQYF. The CDR3 nucleotides read TGTGCCAGCAGCTTGGTGGGGCGGGGGACAACCTACGAGCAGTACTTC.

The chain links TRBV25-1 to TRBJ1-6; possibly TRBD1 for D (6 bases). The V end was cut by 8 bases, the J end by 7 bases, with 9 bases between. The CDR3 has 12 amino acids. Germline V gene data show CDR1 as MGHDK and CDR2 as SYGVNS. CDR3 DNA: TGTGCCAGCGGACAGTCGAATTCACCCCTCCACTTT. Protein product: CASGQSNSPLHF.

The chain combines TRBV10-2 with TRBJ2-4; the match to TRBD2 covers 10 bases. J gave up 0 bases and V 8 bases, and 7 bases lay outside the gene matches. Germline values: CDR1 WSHSY, CDR2 SAAADI. The CDR3 runs to 16 residues. The CDR3 nucleotides are TGCGCCAGCGGGCCTAGCGGGAGCCTAGCCAAAAACATTCAGTACTTC. It is translated as CASGPSGSLAKNIQYF.

In its sample, this clone was seen once. The gene calls are TRBV12-5 and TRBJ1-4; D gene unclear. CDR3 length equals 17 residues. Germline assignment: CDR1 LGHNT and CDR2 FRNRAP. Trimming shortened V by 7 bases and J by 0 bases, and 18 bases separated the two germline ends. CDR3 nucleotides: TGTGCTAGTGATGGGGAGGATTCCGGCGCAACTAATGAAAAACTGTTTTTT. Amino acid sequence: CASDGEDSGATNEKLFF.

This clone was recorded only once. The chain links TRBV24-1 to TRBJ2-5; maybe TRBD1 (6 bases). The CDR3 sequence is 14 residues long. Per germline, CDR1 KGHDR and CDR2 SFDVKD. V lost 4 bases and J 1 base, leaving 9 bases between the germline ends. CDR3 amino acids: CATSDRQVQETQYF. The CDR3 coding sequence is TGTGCCACCAGTGACCGACAGGTCCAAGAGACCCAGTACTTC.

The V and J genes are TRBV15 and TRBJ1-1; D unclear. The V gene lost 0 bases and the J gene lost 0 bases, with 8 bases spanning the gap. Germline V gives CDR1 LNHNV, CDR2 YYDKDF (reference sequence). This CDR3 comprises 15 residues. This chain's CDR3 is CATSRDQNLNTEAFF. The CDR3 nucleotides are TGTGCCACCAGCAGAGATCAGAATTTGAACACTGAAGCTTTCTTT.

The CDR3 loop reads CSVEAALQGPNSPLHF. CDR3 bases: TGCAGCGTTGAAGCCGCATTACAGGGGCCCAATTCACCCCTCCACTTT. This chain connects TRBV29-1 to TRBJ1-6; 7 nucleotides agree with TRBD1. From germline, CDR1 is SQVTM and CDR2 ANQGSEA. Unmatched junction bases numbered 10, after V lost 1 base and J lost 7 bases. The CDR3 is 16 residues long.

The chain is built from TRBV27 and TRBJ1-1, with a tentative D call TRBD1 (5 bases). The CDR3 covers 14 residues. The V gene's germline CDR1 is MNHEY and CDR2 SMNVEV (reference sequence). The ends were cut back, 2 bases at V and 7 bases at J, with 14 bases in the middle. The CDR3 nucleotides are TGTGCCAGCAGTTTACAACTTAGAGACAGTGAAGCTTTCTTT. It codes for CASSLQLRDSEAFF.

The chain links TRBV6-5 to TRBJ2-7, with D possibly matching TRBD1 (6 bases). The CDR3 consists of 15 residues. Germline V gene lookup returns CDR1 MNHEY and CDR2 SVGAGI. V was pared by 0 bases and J by 3 bases, with 12 bases between. The DNA of the CDR3 is TGTGCCAGCAGTTACTCCAACGACAGGAACTACGAGCAGTACTTC. This translates into CASSYSNDRNYEQYF.

This chain links TRBV29-1 with TRBJ1-1, with a weak D call TRBD1 (5 bases). Germline lookup yields CDR1 SQVTM and CDR2 ANQGSEA. This CDR3 is built from 13 residues. Trimming removed 3 bases from V and 0 bases from J, with 8 bases in between. The CDR3 DNA follows: TGCAGCGTTGAGGGGGGTTTGAACACTGAAGCTTTCTTT. It is translated as CSVEGGLNTEAFF.

The chain is built from TRBV10-3 and TRBJ1-1, with D possibly being TRBD1 (5 bases). CDR3 size: 11 residues. Germline V lookup: CDR1 ENHRY, CDR2 SYGVKD. Trimming removed 4 bases from V and 10 bases from J, with 10 bases in between. The CDR3, as DNA: TGTGCCATCAGTGCAGGGTCGGGAGCTTTCTTT. This encodes CAISAGSGAFF.